This entry describes one TCR beta chain. The data were obtained in a study of identical twins. The CDR3 sequence is 15 residues long. V lost 8 bases to trimming and J lost 2 bases, with 21 bases between them. Looked up from germline, CDR1 is SQVTM and CDR2 is ANQGSEA. A single record per CDR3 protein comes from TCRdb applying MiXCR to the 5' RACE reads. The repertoire holds approximately 350,000 distinct CDR3 sequences, with roughly 12% as singletons. Another study also made use of these data, one on yellow fever vaccine responses in identical twins.

J is TRBJ1-1 and V is TRBV29-1; D call uncertain. Specimen: CD8+ T cells sorted from blood. This sequence originates from a woman under 30 in good health. As DNA, the CDR3 is TGCAGCCCGAGGGAGGGCCCGGAGGGTAACACTGAAGCTTTCTTT. Encoded protein: CSPREGPEGNTEAFF.